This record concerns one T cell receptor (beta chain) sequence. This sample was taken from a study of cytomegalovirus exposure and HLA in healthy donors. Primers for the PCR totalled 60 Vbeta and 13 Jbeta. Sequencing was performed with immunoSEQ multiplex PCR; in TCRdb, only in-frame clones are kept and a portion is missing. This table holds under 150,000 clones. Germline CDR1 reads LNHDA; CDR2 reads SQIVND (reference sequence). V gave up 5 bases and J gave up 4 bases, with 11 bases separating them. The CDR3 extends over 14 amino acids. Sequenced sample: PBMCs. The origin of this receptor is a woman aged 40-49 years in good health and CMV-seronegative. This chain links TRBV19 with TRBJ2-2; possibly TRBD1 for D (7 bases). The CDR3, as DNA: TGTGCCAGTAGTCGACAGGGAGGCACCGGGGAGCTGTTTTTT. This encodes CASSRQGGTGELFF. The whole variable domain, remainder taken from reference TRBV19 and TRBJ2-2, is DGGITQSPKYLFRKEGQNVTLSCEQNLNHDAMYWYRQDPGQGLRLIYYSQIVNDFQKGDIAEGYSVSREKKESFPLTVTSAQKNPTAFYLCASSRQGGTGELFFGEGSRLTVL.